This is a list of T cell receptor beta chains from one sample in a study of CD8+CD57+ T cells in acquired aplastic anemia. One entry per CDR3 protein results from TCRdb running MiXCR on the reads. Among hundreds of thousands of distinct CDR3 sequences listed, around 45% were seen once. The source material was sorted CD4+, CD8+, or CD8+CD57+ T cells (not recorded which) from PBMCs. These TCRs come from a human donor with aplastic anemia. CDR3s include the opening cysteine and the closing phenylalanine or tryptophan. The D gene is left open where the match is weak. Size is omitted from some rows. Given values are once, few, many or a class for expanded clones.

. | . | TRBJ1-1 | TRBV10-1 | CASSPQGFTNTEAFF | TGCGCCAGCAGCCCACAGGGTTTCACGAACACTGAAGCTTTCTTT
. | . | TRBJ2-3 | TRBV7-3 | CASSLMPEWDTQYF | TGTGCCAGCAGCTTAATGCCGGAATGGGATACGCAGTATTTT
. | TRBD1 | TRBJ2-7 | TRBV7-9 | CASSRRDRAHEQYF | TGTGCCAGCAGCCGCCGGGACAGGGCCCACGAGCAGTACTTC
many | . | TRBJ1-2 | TRBV15 | CATSRDETAGTRRPTNYGYTF | TGTGCCACCAGCAGAGATGAAACCGCGGGGACAAGAAGACCGACTAACTATGGCTACACCTTC
once | . | TRBJ1-2 | TRBV14 | CASSPSSYGYTF | TGTGCCAGCAGCCCCTCCTCATATGGCTACACCTTC
many | . | TRBJ2-2 | TRBV2 | CASREVLVTRNAGELFF | TGTGCCAGCAGAGAAGTACTCGTGACAAGAAACGCCGGGGAGCTGTTTTTT
. | . | TRBJ2-2 | TRBV25-1 | CASSEFQGGDTGELFF | TGTGCCAGCAGTGAATTCCAGGGCGGGGACACCGGGGAGCTGTTTTTT
once | . | TRBJ2-7 | TRBV20-1 | CSARGGTGYEQYF | TGCAGTGCTAGAGGGGGGACGGGCTACGAGCAGTACTTC
. | TRBD2 | TRBJ2-7 | TRBV7-3 | CASSSTQLGRAYEQYF | TGCGCCAGCAGCTCCACGCAGCTCGGGAGGGCCTACGAGCAGTACTTC
. | TRBD1 | TRBJ2-1 | TRBV25-1 | CASSPIQGWGQGPSHEQFF | TGTGCCAGCAGTCCGATTCAGGGATGGGGACAGGGTCCCTCACATGAGCAGTTCTTC
few | TRBD1 | TRBJ2-7 | TRBV30 | CAWEPGQGYEQYF | TGTGCCTGGGAACCGGGACAGGGGTACGAGCAGTACTTC
. | . | TRBJ1-2 | TRBV2 | CASRDNNYGYTF | TGTGCCAGCCGGGACAATAACTATGGCTACACCTTC
many | . | TRBJ1-1 | TRBV7-2 | CASKDGWGTEAFF | TGTGCCAGCAAAGACGGGTGGGGGACTGAAGCTTTCTTT
few | TRBD2 | TRBJ2-3 | TRBV4-2 | CASSQDLDSGGFTDTQYF | TGTGCCAGCAGCCAAGATTTGGATAGCGGGGGGTTCACAGATACGCAGTATTTT
. | TRBD2 | TRBJ2-3 | TRBV7-9 | CASSLGGSDTDTQYF | TGTGCCAGCAGTTTGGGGGGGTCGGACACAGATACGCAGTATTTT
many | . | TRBJ1-5 | TRBV14 | CASSLVGERQHF | TGTGCCAGCAGCCTCGTGGGGGAGCGCCAGCATTTT
. | . | TRBJ2-3 | TRBV3-1 | CASSQARLSTDTQYF | TGTGCCAGCAGCCAAGCCAGGTTAAGCACAGATACGCAGTATTTT
many | . | TRBJ2-3 | TRBV24-1 | CATSDTGSPADTQYF | TGTGCCACCAGTGATACAGGGTCTCCCGCAGATACGCAGTATTTT
. | . | TRBJ2-2 | TRBV24-1 | CATSTPGPGELFF | TGTGCCACCAGCACCCCGGGCCCCGGGGAGCTGTTTTTT
. | TRBD1 | TRBJ2-3 | TRBV18 | CASSPAGQGSDTQYF | TGTGCCAGCTCACCCGCGGGACAGGGCTCGGATACGCAGTATTTT
. | . | TRBJ1-4 | TRBV4-1 | CASSQVGRRGNEKLFF | TGCGCCAGCAGCCAAGTGGGCAGACGGGGTAATGAAAAACTGTTTTTT
. | . | TRBJ1-5 | TRBV19 | CASRGQSYQPQHF | TGTGCCAGTCGCGGACAGAGTTATCAGCCCCAGCATTTT
. | . | TRBJ1-5 | TRBV4-3 | CASSQGPLGNQPQHF | TGCGCCAGCAGCCAAGGGCCGCTAGGCAATCAGCCCCAGCATTTT
many | TRBD1 | TRBJ2-7 | TRBV4-3 | CASSQGTGMAYEQYF | TGCGCCAGCAGCCAAGGGACAGGGATGGCCTACGAGCAGTACTTC